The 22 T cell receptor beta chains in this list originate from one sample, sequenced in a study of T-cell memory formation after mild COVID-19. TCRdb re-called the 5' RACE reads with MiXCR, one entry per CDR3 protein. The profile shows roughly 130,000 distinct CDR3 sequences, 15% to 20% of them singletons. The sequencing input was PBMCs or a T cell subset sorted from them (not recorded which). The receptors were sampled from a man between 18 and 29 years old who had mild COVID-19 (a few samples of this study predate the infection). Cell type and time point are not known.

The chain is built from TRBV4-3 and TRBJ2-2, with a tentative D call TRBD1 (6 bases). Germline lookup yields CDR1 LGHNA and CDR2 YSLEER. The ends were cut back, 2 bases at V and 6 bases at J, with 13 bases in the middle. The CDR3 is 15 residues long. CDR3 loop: CASSQLGDKSGELFF. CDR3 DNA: TGCGCCAGCAGCCAATTAGGGGACAAATCCGGGGAGCTGTTTTTT.

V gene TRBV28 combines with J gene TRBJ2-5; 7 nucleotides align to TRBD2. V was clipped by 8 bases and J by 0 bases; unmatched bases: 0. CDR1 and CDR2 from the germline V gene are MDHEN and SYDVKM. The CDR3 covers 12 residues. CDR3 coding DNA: TGTGCCAGCGGGGGGGACCAAGAGACCCAGTACTTC. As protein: CASGGDQETQYF.

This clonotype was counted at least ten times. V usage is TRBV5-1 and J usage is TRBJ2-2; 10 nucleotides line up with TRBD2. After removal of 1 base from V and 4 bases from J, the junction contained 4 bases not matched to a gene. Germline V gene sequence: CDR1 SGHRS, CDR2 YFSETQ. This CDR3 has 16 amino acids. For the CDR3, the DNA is TGCGCCAGCAGCTTGACGGGACTAGCGAGCACCGGGGAGCTGTTTTTT. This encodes CASSLTGLASTGELFF.

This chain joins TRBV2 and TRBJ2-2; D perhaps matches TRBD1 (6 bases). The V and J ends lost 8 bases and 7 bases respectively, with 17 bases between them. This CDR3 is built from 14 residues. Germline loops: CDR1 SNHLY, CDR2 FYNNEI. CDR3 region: CASSGLQGHGELFF. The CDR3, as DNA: TGTGCCAGCTCGGGCCTACAGGGTCACGGGGAGCTGTTTTTT.

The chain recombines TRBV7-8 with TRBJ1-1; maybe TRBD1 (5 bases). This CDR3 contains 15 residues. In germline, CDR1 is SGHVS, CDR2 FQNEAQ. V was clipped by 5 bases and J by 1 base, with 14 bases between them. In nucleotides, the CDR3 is TGTGCCAGCAGCCGGATCAGGGATACGAACACTGAAGCTTTCTTT. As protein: CASSRIRDTNTEAFF. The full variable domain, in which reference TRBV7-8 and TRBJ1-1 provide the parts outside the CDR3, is GAGVSQSPRYKVAKRGQDVALRCDPISGHVSLFWYQQALGQGPEFLTYFQNEAQLDKSGLPSDRFFAERPEGSVSTLKIQRTQQEDSAVYLCASSRIRDTNTEAFFGQGTRLTVV.

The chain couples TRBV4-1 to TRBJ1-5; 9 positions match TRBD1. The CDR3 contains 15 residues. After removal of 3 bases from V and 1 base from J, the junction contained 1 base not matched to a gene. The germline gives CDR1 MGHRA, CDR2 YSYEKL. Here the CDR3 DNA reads TGCGCCAGCAGCCACGGACAGGGGAGCAATCAGCCCCAGCATTTT. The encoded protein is CASSHGQGSNQPQHF.

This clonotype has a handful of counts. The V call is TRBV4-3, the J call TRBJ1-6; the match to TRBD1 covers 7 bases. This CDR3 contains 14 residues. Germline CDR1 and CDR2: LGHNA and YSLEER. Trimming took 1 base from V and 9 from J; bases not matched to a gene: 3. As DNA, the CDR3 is TGCGCCAGCAGCCAAGGACAGGGAACTTCACCCCTCCACTTT. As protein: CASSQGQGTSPLHF.

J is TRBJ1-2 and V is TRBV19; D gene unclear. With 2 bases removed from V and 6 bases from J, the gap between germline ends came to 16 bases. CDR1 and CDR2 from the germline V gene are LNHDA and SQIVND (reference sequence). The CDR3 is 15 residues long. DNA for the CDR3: TGTGCCAGTAGTATAAGACCCGGGATAGCTCATGGCTACACCTTC. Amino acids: CASSIRPGIAHGYTF.

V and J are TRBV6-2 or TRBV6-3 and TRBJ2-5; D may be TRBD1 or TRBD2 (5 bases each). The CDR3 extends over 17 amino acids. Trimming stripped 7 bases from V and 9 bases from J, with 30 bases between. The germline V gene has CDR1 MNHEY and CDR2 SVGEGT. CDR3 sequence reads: CASTPLKYRRDELSQYF. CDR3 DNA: TGTGCCAGCACCCCCTTGAAATACCGCCGGGACGAACTGTCCCAGTACTTC.

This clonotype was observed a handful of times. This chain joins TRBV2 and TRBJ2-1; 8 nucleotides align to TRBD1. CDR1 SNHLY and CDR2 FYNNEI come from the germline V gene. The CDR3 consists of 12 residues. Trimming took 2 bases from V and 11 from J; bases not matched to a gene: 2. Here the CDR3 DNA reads TGTGCCAGCAGTGAAAGACAGGGGAAGCAGTTCTTC. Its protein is CASSERQGKQFF.

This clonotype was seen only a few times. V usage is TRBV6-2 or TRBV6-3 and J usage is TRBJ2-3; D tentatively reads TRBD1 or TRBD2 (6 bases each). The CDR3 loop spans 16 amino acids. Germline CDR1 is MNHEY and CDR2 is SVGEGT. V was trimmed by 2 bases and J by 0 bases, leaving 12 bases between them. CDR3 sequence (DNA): TGTGCCAGCAGTTACCGAGTGGGGGGCAGCACAGATACGCAGTATTTT. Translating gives CASSYRVGGSTDTQYF.

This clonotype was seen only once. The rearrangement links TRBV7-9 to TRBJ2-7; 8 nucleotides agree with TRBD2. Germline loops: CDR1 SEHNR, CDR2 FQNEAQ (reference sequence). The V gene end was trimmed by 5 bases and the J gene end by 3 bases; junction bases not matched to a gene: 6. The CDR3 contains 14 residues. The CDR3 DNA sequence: TGTGCCAGCAGCCCGACTAGCGACCACTACGAGCAGTACTTC. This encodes CASSPTSDHYEQYF.

The CDR3 spells CAITLTENYGYTF. CDR3 sequence (DNA): TGTGCCATCACCCTGACAGAGAACTATGGCTACACCTTC. The chain joins TRBV10-3 to TRBJ1-2, with D perhaps matching TRBD1 (5 bases). Trimming cost V 7 bases and J 2 bases, with 11 bases left between them. From germline, CDR1 is ENHRY and CDR2 SYGVKD. This CDR3 is 13 amino acids long.

The CDR3 DNA reads TGTGCCAGCAGTTACGCCGGGACAGGGAACACCGGGGAGCTGTTTTTT. The encoded protein is CASSYAGTGNTGELFF. The V gene is TRBV6-2 or TRBV6-3, the J gene TRBJ2-2; 8 bases agree with TRBD1. The CDR3 consists of 16 residues. Germline lookup yields CDR1 MNHEY and CDR2 SVGEGT. The junction had 3 bases not matched to a gene; V was cut back by 2 bases and J by 1 base.

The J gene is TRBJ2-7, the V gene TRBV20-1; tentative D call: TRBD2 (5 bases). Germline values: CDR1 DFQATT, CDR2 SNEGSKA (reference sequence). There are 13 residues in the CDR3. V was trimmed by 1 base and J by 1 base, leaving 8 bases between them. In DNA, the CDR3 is TGCAGTGCTAGAGCGGGGTCTTCCTACGAGCAGTACTTC. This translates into CSARAGSSYEQYF.

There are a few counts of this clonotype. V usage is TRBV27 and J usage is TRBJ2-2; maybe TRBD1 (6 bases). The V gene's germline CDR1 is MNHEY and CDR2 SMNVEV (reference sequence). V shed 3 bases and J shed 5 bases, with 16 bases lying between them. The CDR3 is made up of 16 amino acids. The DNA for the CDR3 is TGTGCCAGCAGTTTTATAGGGGGATCGAGAACCGGGGAGCTGTTTTTT. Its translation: CASSFIGGSRTGELFF.

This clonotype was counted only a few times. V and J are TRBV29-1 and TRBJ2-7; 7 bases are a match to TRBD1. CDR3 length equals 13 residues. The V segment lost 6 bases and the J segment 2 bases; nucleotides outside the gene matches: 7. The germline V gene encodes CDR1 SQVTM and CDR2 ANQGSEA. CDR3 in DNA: TGCAGCGTGACAGGGTGTCAGCCCTACGAGCAGTACGTC. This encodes CSVTGCQPYEQYV.

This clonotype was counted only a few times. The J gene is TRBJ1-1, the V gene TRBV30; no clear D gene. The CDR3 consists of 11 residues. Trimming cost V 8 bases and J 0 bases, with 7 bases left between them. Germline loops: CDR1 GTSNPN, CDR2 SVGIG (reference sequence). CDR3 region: CAAFMNTEAFF. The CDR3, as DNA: TGTGCCGCCTTCATGAACACTGAAGCTTTCTTT.

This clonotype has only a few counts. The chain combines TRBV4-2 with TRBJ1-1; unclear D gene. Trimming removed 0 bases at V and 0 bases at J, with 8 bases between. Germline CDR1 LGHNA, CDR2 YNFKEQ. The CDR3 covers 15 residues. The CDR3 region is CASSQEAPMNTEAFF. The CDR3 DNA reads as TGTGCCAGCAGCCAAGAGGCTCCCATGAACACTGAAGCTTTCTTT.

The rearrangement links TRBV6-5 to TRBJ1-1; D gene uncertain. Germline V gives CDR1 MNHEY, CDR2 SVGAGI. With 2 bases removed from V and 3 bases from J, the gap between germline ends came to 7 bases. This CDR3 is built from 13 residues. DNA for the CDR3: TGTGCCAGCAGTTACCTACAAGACACTGAAGCTTTCTTT. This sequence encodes CASSYLQDTEAFF.

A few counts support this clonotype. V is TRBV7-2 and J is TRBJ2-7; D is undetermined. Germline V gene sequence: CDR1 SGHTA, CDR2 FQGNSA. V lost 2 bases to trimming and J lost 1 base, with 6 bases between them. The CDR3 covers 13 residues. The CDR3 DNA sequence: TGTGCCAGCAGCTTACACGTATCCTACGAGCAGTACGTC. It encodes CASSLHVSYEQYV.

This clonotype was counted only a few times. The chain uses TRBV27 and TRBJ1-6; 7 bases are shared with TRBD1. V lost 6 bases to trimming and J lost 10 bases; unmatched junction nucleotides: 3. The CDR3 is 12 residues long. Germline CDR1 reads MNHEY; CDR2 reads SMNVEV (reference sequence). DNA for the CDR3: TGTGCCAGCAGCCGGGACAGCTCACCCCTCCACTTT. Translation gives CASSRDSSPLHF.